The entry below describes one T cell receptor beta chain. Using immunoSEQ multiplex PCR, the repertoire was profiled, and TCRdb retains in-frame clones only, with some absent. The sample comprises some 93,000 clones, about 88% of which are singletons, and 15% to 20% rests with the top ten. These data belong to a study of blood T cell repertoires in COVID-19. The germline V gene encodes CDR1 SQVTM and CDR2 ANQGSEA. Trimming took 4 bases from V and 0 from J, leaving 7 bases between them. CDR3 length: 13 residues. This clonotype originated in a woman aged 80 or over with acute or convalescent COVID-19. This chain connects TRBV29-1 to TRBJ1-3; the D is unclear. Sequenced sample: peripheral blood. This CDR3 is CSVASSSGNTIYF. The CDR3 bases are TGCAGCGTTGCATCTAGCTCTGGAAACACCATATATTTT.